This T cell receptor (beta chain) was captured in a study of cytomegalovirus exposure and HLA in healthy donors. Here immunoSEQ multiplex PCR was the method, and the copy in TCRdb shows in-frame clones only, minus some. This table holds approximately 150,000 clones, roughly nine tenths found once. The source of this sequence is a woman aged 18-29 years in good health and CMV-seropositive. Sequencing was carried out using PBMCs.

The CDR3 region has the DNA TGTGCCAGCAGCTCAGTTTGGGGAGGGAGGTTGGATCAGCCCCAGCATTTT. Translated: CASSSVWGGRLDQPQHF. The chain carries TRBV27 and TRBJ1-5; D ambiguous. Trimming stripped 6 bases from V and 5 bases from J, with 23 bases between. The CDR3 is 17 amino acids. Germline V gives CDR1 MNHEY, CDR2 SMNVEV (reference sequence).